This T cell receptor (beta chain) is from a study of T cell repertoires in cytomegalovirus infection. In the study overall: It was the public TCR beta signatures that indicated both CMV infection and matching HLA type. Whole-study findings and limits: In two of eight donors, the top clonotype was HLA-C-restricted CMV-specific. Summed frequency of public TCR beta families distinguished CMV carriers with the relevant HLA.

Trimming took 7 bases from V and 3 from J; bases not matched to a gene: 5. This CDR3 is 12 amino acids long. Germline V gene sequence: CDR1 SQVTM, CDR2 ANQGSEA. This clonotype was detected ten times or more. Antigen unknown. TCRdb reanalysed the reads using MiXCR and keeps one entry per CDR3 protein. The data hold about 460,000 distinct CDR3 sequences, with approximately 10% observed a single time. This sequence originates from a human donor in good health (CMV status not recorded). Some clones in this sample may be carry-over from other donors' samples. The sequencing input was PBMCs. The V call is TRBV29-1, the J call TRBJ2-7; 8 bases match TRBD1. CDR3 DNA sequence: TGCAGCGGAGGACAGGGAGGCTACGAGCAGTACTTC. Its translation: CSGGQGGYEQYF.